Listed below are T cell receptor beta chains from one sample, sequenced in a study of beta chain features in type 1 diabetes. The assay was immunoSEQ multiplex PCR, and TCRdb's table has in-frame clones only and misses some. The profile shows around 300,000 clones, approximately 10% of them singletons. Sequences were obtained from naive CD4+ T cells from blood. These receptors were obtained from a young woman in good health. The CDR3 runs from the conserved cysteine through the conserved F or W. D genes are given only for firm matches. The size field is filled for only some rows; it gives once, few, many or a size class.

abundance: few; v_gene: TRBV29-1; d_gene: TRBD1; j_gene: TRBJ2-7; CDR3nt: TGCAGCGTAGATGCAGGGGGCGCCGGGACCGAGCAGTACTTC; CDR3aa: CSVDAGGAGTEQYF
abundance: .; v_gene: TRBV7-6; d_gene: TRBD1; j_gene: TRBJ2-5; CDR3nt: TGTGCCAGCAGCTTAGAGGGACAGGGTGGTTGGGAGACCCAGTACTTC; CDR3aa: CASSLEGQGGWETQYF
abundance: .; v_gene: TRBV30; d_gene: .; j_gene: TRBJ2-7; CDR3nt: TGTGCCTGGAGACAGGCCCCCACTACGAACGAGCAGTACTTC; CDR3aa: CAWRQAPTTNEQYF
abundance: .; v_gene: TRBV15; d_gene: TRBD1; j_gene: TRBJ2-5; CDR3nt: TGTGCCACCAGGGGGCCCGGCAGGGGGAAGACCCAGTACTTC; CDR3aa: CATRGPGRGKTQYF
abundance: .; v_gene: TRBV18; d_gene: .; j_gene: TRBJ2-3; CDR3nt: TGTGCCAGCCAGCGGACAGTCACAGATACGCAGTATTTT; CDR3aa: CASQRTVTDTQYF
abundance: .; v_gene: TRBV7-9; d_gene: TRBD1; j_gene: TRBJ1-1; CDR3nt: TGTGCCAGCAGCTTAAAGGGGGCGAACACTGAAGCTTTCTTT; CDR3aa: CASSLKGANTEAFF
abundance: .; v_gene: TRBV28; d_gene: TRBD2; j_gene: TRBJ2-7; CDR3nt: TGTGCCAGCAGCTCCATTAGCGGGTGGGAAGTGTACGAGCAGTACTTC; CDR3aa: CASSSISGWEVYEQYF
abundance: .; v_gene: TRBV9; d_gene: .; j_gene: TRBJ2-3; CDR3nt: TGTGCCAGCAGCCCCCGGGGGGCCCCCCCCACAGATACGCAGTATTTT; CDR3aa: CASSPRGAPPTDTQYF
abundance: few; v_gene: TRBV6-6; d_gene: .; j_gene: TRBJ2-3; CDR3nt: TGTGCCAGCAGTTACCGTCGCGGGATGACAGATACGCAGTATTTT; CDR3aa: CASSYRRGMTDTQYF
abundance: .; v_gene: TRBV5-6; d_gene: TRBD1; j_gene: TRBJ2-3; CDR3nt: TGTGCCAGCAGCTCCATGGGACAGGGGAGATTAGGAGATACGCAGTATTTT; CDR3aa: CASSSMGQGRLGDTQYF
abundance: .; v_gene: TRBV30; d_gene: TRBD2; j_gene: TRBJ2-7; CDR3nt: TGTGCCTGGAGTTTGGGCGGGGGGCAGTACTTC; CDR3aa: CAWSLGGGQYF
abundance: .; v_gene: TRBV28; d_gene: TRBD1; j_gene: TRBJ2-7; CDR3nt: TGTGCCAGCACGGTCTACAGGGGATATGAGCAGTACTTC; CDR3aa: CASTVYRGYEQYF
abundance: .; v_gene: TRBV7-8; d_gene: TRBD1; j_gene: TRBJ2-7; CDR3nt: TGTGCCAGCAGCCCAAGGACAGGGGGAGGCGACGAGCAGTACTTC; CDR3aa: CASSPRTGGGDEQYF
abundance: .; v_gene: TRBV28; d_gene: .; j_gene: TRBJ2-7; CDR3nt: TGTGCCAGCAGTTACGCCGACGCGGGACAGACCTACGAGCAGTACTTC; CDR3aa: CASSYADAGQTYEQYF
abundance: few; v_gene: TRBV28; d_gene: .; j_gene: TRBJ2-6; CDR3nt: TGTGCCAGCAGCGGTCAGGGTTCAGGGGCCAACGTCCTGACTTTC; CDR3aa: CASSGQGSGANVLTF
abundance: .; v_gene: TRBV5-4; d_gene: TRBD2; j_gene: TRBJ2-6; CDR3nt: TGTGCCAGCAGCTTGGGGATAGCGGGAGCTGGGGCCAACGTCCTGACTTTC; CDR3aa: CASSLGIAGAGANVLTF
abundance: few; v_gene: TRBV19; d_gene: .; j_gene: TRBJ2-1; CDR3nt: TGTGCCAGTAGTATAGGTTGGGGCAGCTCGAGCTCCTACAATGAGCAGTTCTTC; CDR3aa: CASSIGWGSSSSYNEQFF
abundance: few; v_gene: TRBV9; d_gene: .; j_gene: TRBJ1-3; CDR3nt: TGTGCCAGCAGCGGGGGGCCTGGAAACACCATATATTTT; CDR3aa: CASSGGPGNTIYF
abundance: .; v_gene: TRBV6-5; d_gene: .; j_gene: TRBJ2-3; CDR3nt: TGTGCCAGCCGACGGGACTTGACAGATACGCAGTATTTT; CDR3aa: CASRRDLTDTQYF
abundance: .; v_gene: TRBV5-6; d_gene: .; j_gene: TRBJ2-2; CDR3nt: TGTGCCAGCAGCCGCGGACAAAACACCGGGGAGCTGTTTTTT; CDR3aa: CASSRGQNTGELFF
abundance: .; v_gene: TRBV7-2; d_gene: .; j_gene: TRBJ1-1; CDR3nt: TGTGCCAGCACAAGACAAGCCACTGAAGCTTTCTTT; CDR3aa: CASTRQATEAFF
abundance: .; v_gene: TRBV5-4; d_gene: TRBD2; j_gene: TRBJ2-5; CDR3nt: TGTGCCAGCAGCTTGAGCGGGGATGAGACCCAGTACTTC; CDR3aa: CASSLSGDETQYF
abundance: few; v_gene: TRBV19; d_gene: .; j_gene: TRBJ2-5; CDR3nt: TGTGCCAGTAGTATAGTGTGGGACACCGGTGGGACCCAGTACTTC; CDR3aa: CASSIVWDTGGTQYF
abundance: few; v_gene: TRBV4-3; d_gene: .; j_gene: TRBJ2-1; CDR3nt: TGCGCCAGCAGCCAAGTCCTCCCCAATGAGCAGTTCTTC; CDR3aa: CASSQVLPNEQFF
abundance: .; v_gene: TRBV4-2; d_gene: .; j_gene: TRBJ2-3; CDR3nt: TGTGCCAGCAGCCAGGGGGCGGGGGAAACAGATACGCAGTATTTT; CDR3aa: CASSQGAGETDTQYF
abundance: few; v_gene: TRBV30; d_gene: .; j_gene: TRBJ1-1; CDR3nt: TGTGCCTGCTCAGGGGAAGGTCCTGAAGCTTTCTTT; CDR3aa: CACSGEGPEAFF